This paragraph reports one T cell receptor (beta chain). What it binds is not known. The data derive from a study of cytomegalovirus exposure and HLA in healthy donors. Study-wide points: Sequencing probably produced one cluster of sequence variants that were highly shared. As a later analysis showed, several of the most significant clusters appeared to be linked to common viral pathogens. The authors reported that TCR beta sequences could predict HLA-A and HLA-B alleles. These predictions were accurate for most subjects in the first cohort.

Trimming took 6 bases from V and 10 from J, leaving 16 bases between them. The CDR3 extends over 14 amino acids. Germline V CDR1 and CDR2: SEHNR, FQNEAQ (reference sequence). Primers: 60 Vbeta forward and 13 Jbeta reverse. Profiling relied on immunoSEQ multiplex PCR, and the TCRdb table lists in-frame clones only, not all of them. The sample has roughly 100,000 clones; less than 80% are singletons. The sequence came from a boy between 10 and 17 years old in good health and CMV-seropositive. Sequenced: PBMCs. The rearrangement joins TRBV7-9 to TRBJ1-6; D perhaps matches TRBD1 (5 bases). CDR3 residues: CASSTGHGNSPLHF. In nucleotides, the CDR3 is TGTGCCAGCAGTACTGGACATGGGAACTCACCCCTCCACTTT.